These 24 T cell receptor beta chains were all obtained from the same sample, sequenced in a study of blood T cell repertoires in COVID-19. The data were produced by immunoSEQ multiplex PCR, yet TCRdb's version contains in-frame clones alone and is incomplete. Of over 400,000 clones detected, around 85% appear once; the ten largest clones hold approximately 3.2%. The sequencing sample was made of peripheral blood. The origin of the receptors is a human donor in a cohort sampled during active COVID-19.

V is TRBV30 and J is TRBJ1-4; maybe TRBD1 (6 bases). Germline V lookup: CDR1 GTSNPN, CDR2 SVGIG (reference sequence). This CDR3 region has 13 residues. Trimming left V 0 bases short and J 4 bases short, with 6 bases between. The CDR3 region has the DNA TGTGCCTGGAGTGTACAGGGTAATGAAAAACTGTTTTTT. Amino acid sequence: CAWSVQGNEKLFF.

Worth noting for this clone: The same CDR3 can be traced to other DNA sequences in this sample. The rearrangement links TRBV7-9 to TRBJ1-4; D gene unclear. The CDR3 loop spans 14 amino acids. Germline V gene lookup returns CDR1 SEHNR and CDR2 FQNEAQ (reference sequence). V was clipped by 3 bases and J by 3 bases, with 8 bases between them. In DNA, the CDR3 is TGTGCCAGCAGCTTTCGGGGAGCTAATGAAAAACTGTTTTTT. This encodes CASSFRGANEKLFF.

The CDR3 sequence: CASSIYRGNTIYF. The DNA for the CDR3 is TGTGCCAGCAGTATATACAGGGGAAACACCATATATTTT. V usage is TRBV12-3 or TRBV12-4 and J usage is TRBJ1-3; TRBD1 might be the D (5 bases). Trimming stripped 5 bases from V and 4 bases from J, with 9 bases between. This CDR3 spans 13 amino acids.

The V and J genes are TRBV5-1 and TRBJ2-5; 11 bases map to TRBD2. Trimming removed 3 bases from V and 4 bases from J; junction bases left unmatched: 8. The CDR3 loop spans 16 amino acids. Germline V gene sequence: CDR1 SGHRS, CDR2 YFSETQ. CDR3 protein: CASSSTSGIGGETQYF. CDR3 DNA sequence: TGCGCCAGCAGCTCGACTAGCGGGATCGGGGGAGAGACCCAGTACTTC. Using reference TRBV5-1 and TRBJ2-5 for the parts outside the CDR3, the full variable domain is KAGVTQTPRYLIKTRGQQVTLSCSPISGHRSVSWYQQTPGQGLQFLFEYFSETQRNKGNFPGRFSGRQFSNSRSEMNVSTLELGDSALYLCASSSTSGIGGETQYFGPGTRLLVL.

This rearrangement joins TRBV28 to TRBJ2-2; 10 nucleotides match TRBD2. Germline assignment: CDR1 MDHEN and CDR2 SYDVKM. V lost 4 bases to trimming and J lost 0 bases; unmatched junction nucleotides: 20. The CDR3 has 22 amino acids. CDR3 protein: CASSSILGAYGTSASNTGELFF. DNA for the CDR3: TGTGCCAGCAGTTCAATACTCGGGGCTTACGGGACTAGCGCCTCGAACACCGGGGAGCTGTTTTTT.

The rearrangement joins TRBV18 to TRBJ1-5, with a tentative D call TRBD1 (6 bases). V was cut by 5 bases and J by 4 bases, with 12 bases left in between. Germline V gene sequence: CDR1 KGHSH, CDR2 LQKENI. CDR3 length: 14 amino acids. The CDR3 nucleotides read TGTGCCAGCTCAACTACAGGGATTAATCAGCCCCAGCATTTT. It yields the protein CASSTTGINQPQHF.

V and J are TRBV14 and TRBJ1-5; D gene ambiguous. Germline V gene lookup returns CDR1 SGHDN and CDR2 FVKESK. This CDR3 spans 14 amino acids. Trimming cost V 1 base and J 0 bases, with 4 bases left between them. The CDR3 sequence: CASSQAGSNQPQHF. In DNA, the CDR3 is TGTGCCAGCAGCCAAGCCGGTAGCAATCAGCCCCAGCATTTT.

This clone was seen only a few times. The chain carries TRBV5-6 and TRBJ1-1; 11 nucleotides match TRBD1. Looked up from germline, CDR1 is SGHDT and CDR2 is YYEEEE. V was pared by 3 bases and J by 3 bases, with 1 base of the junction left unmatched. There are 14 residues in the CDR3. The CDR3 DNA follows: TGTGCCAGCAGCTGGGACAGGGGGGACACTGAAGCTTTCTTT. This encodes CASSWDRGDTEAFF.

This clone was counted only a few times. The chain links TRBV6-5 to TRBJ1-2; TRBD1 agrees at 9 bases. The CDR3 runs 15 residues. Germline V gene sequence: CDR1 MNHEY, CDR2 SVGAGI. J lost 5 bases, V lost 2 bases, and 6 bases had no gene match. CDR3 DNA: TGTGCCAGCAGTTACACCGGGACAGGGTGGTATGGCTACACCTTC. Translation: CASSYTGTGWYGYTF.

The V and J genes are TRBV10-3 and TRBJ2-2, with TRBD2 matching over 10 bases. The V and J ends lost 11 bases and 7 bases, in that order; junction bases with no gene match: 4. The V gene's germline CDR1 is ENHRY and CDR2 SYGVKD. CDR3 size: 12 residues. The CDR3 DNA is TGTGCCCTAGCGGGAGTAGGCGGGGAGCTGTTTTTT. Translated, it gives CALAGVGGELFF.

The chain combines TRBV28 with TRBJ1-5, with TRBD1 matching 8 bases. The CDR3 extends over 15 amino acids. Losses at the gene ends were 6 bases for V and 2 bases for J; bases not matched to a gene: 6. Germline V gene data show CDR1 as MDHEN and CDR2 as SYDVKM. The CDR3 sequence is CASSPGGYGNQPQHF. In nucleotides, the CDR3 is TGTGCCAGCAGCCCAGGGGGCTACGGCAATCAGCCCCAGCATTTT. The full variable domain, with the rest looked up from reference TRBV28 and TRBJ1-5, is DVKVTQSSRYLVKRTGEKVFLECVQDMDHENMFWYRQDPGLGLRLIYFSYDVKMKEKGDIPEGYSVSREKKERFSLILESASTNQTSMYLCASSPGGYGNQPQHFGDGTRLSIL.

CDR3 amino acids: CASSRGQVESGTQYF. CDR3 sequence (DNA): TGTGCCAGCAGCCGCGGACAGGTTGAATCGGGGACCCAGTACTTC. The rearrangement joins TRBV5-8 to TRBJ2-5; TRBD1 matches at 7 bases. V shed 4 bases and J 7 bases; nucleotides not matched to a gene: 13. Looked up from germline, CDR1 is SGHTS and CDR2 is YDEGEE. The CDR3 covers 15 residues.

CDR3 in amino acids: CASSLVEETEAFF. CDR3 DNA: TGTGCCAGCAGCTTAGTGGAGGAGACTGAAGCTTTCTTT. The rearrangement joins TRBV7-2 to TRBJ1-1; the D is unclear. V was cut by 1 base and J by 5 bases, with 8 bases left in between. This CDR3 spans 13 amino acids. CDR1 and CDR2 (germline): SGHTA, FQGNSA.

The chain links TRBV7-8 to TRBJ1-1; D is uncertain. Germline V gene sequence: CDR1 SGHVS, CDR2 FQNEAQ. Trimming stripped 5 bases from V and 8 bases from J, with 18 bases between. This CDR3 has 14 residues. CDR3 in DNA: TGTGCCAGCAGCCCCCATGCGAGGGATCTAGAAGCTTTCTTT. This translates into CASSPHARDLEAFF.

The V call is TRBV28, the J call TRBJ2-1; 9 bases map to TRBD1. With 5 bases clipped from V and 1 base from J, the junction kept 9 bases outside the gene matches. CDR1 is MDHEN, CDR2 SYDVKM, per germline. CDR3 length: 17 amino acids. This CDR3 reads CASSTPRTGVSYNEQFF. CDR3 nucleotide sequence: TGTGCCAGCAGTACGCCTAGGACAGGGGTTTCCTACAATGAGCAGTTCTTC.

DNA for the CDR3: TGTGCCAGCAGCCGAATACCTCAGGGTAAGGACTACGAGCAGTACTTC. Translated: CASSRIPQGKDYEQYF. The chain is built from TRBV7-6 and TRBJ2-7, with a possible D match to TRBD1 (5 bases). The CDR3 loop spans 16 amino acids. Germline V CDR1 and CDR2: SGHVS, FNYEAQ. With 5 bases removed from V and 3 bases from J, the gap between germline ends came to 20 bases.

This rearrangement joins TRBV27 to TRBJ2-3; 7 bases agree with TRBD2. Germline assignment: CDR1 MNHEY and CDR2 SMNVEV (reference sequence). CDR3 length equals 12 residues. Trimming cost V 7 bases and J 5 bases; bases outside gene matches: 3. The CDR3 sequence: CASTSGGDTQYF. The CDR3 bases are TGTGCCAGCACTAGCGGCGGAGATACGCAGTATTTT.

This rearrangement joins TRBV24-1 to TRBJ2-1; D gene ambiguous. CDR1 is KGHDR, CDR2 SFDVKD, per germline. Trimming took 9 bases from V and 6 from J, leaving 17 bases between them. The CDR3 runs 14 residues. The CDR3 loop is CATRGRGPLNEQFF. The CDR3 nucleotides are TGTGCCACCCGTGGTAGAGGTCCCCTCAATGAGCAGTTCTTC.

The chain combines TRBV19 with TRBJ1-4; D unresolved. The CDR3 consists of 14 residues. Germline V gene sequence: CDR1 LNHDA, CDR2 SQIVND (reference sequence). Between the trimmed V and J ends, which lost 3 bases and 6 bases, there was a span of 11 bases. The CDR3 coding sequence is TGTGCCAGTAGTATCCAGGCCTACGATGAAAAACTGTTTTTT. Its protein is CASSIQAYDEKLFF.

CDR3 bases: TGTGGGCCCGGGGATCAAGAGACCCAGTACTTC. It encodes CGPGDQETQYF. This sequence joins TRBV6-4 and TRBJ2-5; D is perhaps TRBD2 (5 bases). Germline V CDR1 and CDR2: MRHNA, SNTAGT. The CDR3 consists of 11 residues.

This chain links TRBV4-1 with TRBJ2-1; 7 bases map to TRBD2. The germline gives CDR1 MGHRA, CDR2 YSYEKL. Trimming removed 1 base from V and 8 bases from J; junction bases left unmatched: 8. The CDR3 sequence is 15 residues long. The CDR3 coding sequence is TGCGCCAGCAGCCAAGGAGCGGGACTTTGGTATGAGCAGTTCTTC. Protein product: CASSQGAGLWYEQFF.

The chain has TRBV3-1 (or the pseudogene TRBV3-2) and TRBJ2-2; perhaps TRBD1 as D (6 bases). CDR3 length: 15 residues. CDR1 is LGHDT, CDR2 YNNKEL, per germline (reference sequence). The germline V and J ends were trimmed by 4 bases and 6 bases, with 15 bases remaining between them. This CDR3 reads CASSPRDTGPGELFF. The CDR3 DNA sequence: TGTGCCAGCAGCCCGAGGGACACCGGACCCGGGGAGCTGTTTTTT.

This chain joins TRBV10-3 and TRBJ2-7; D unclear. The CDR3 runs 13 residues. Germline V CDR1 and CDR2: ENHRY, SYGVKD. V lost 3 bases, J lost 3 bases, and 9 bases lay in between. CDR3 sequence (DNA): TGTGCCATCAGTGATAAGTCAGGCTACGAGCAGTACTTC. It is translated as CAISDKSGYEQYF.

This clone has only one observation. The chain carries TRBV11-3 and TRBJ2-1; 10 bases match TRBD2. With 5 bases clipped from V and 7 bases from J, the junction kept 11 bases outside the gene matches. The CDR3 runs to 16 residues. Germline CDR1 SGHNT, CDR2 YENEEA. Here the CDR3 DNA reads TGTGCCAGCAGCCTCCGCTCAGGACTAGCGGCTAATGAGCAGTTCTTC. This encodes CASSLRSGLAANEQFF.